This T cell receptor beta chain was obtained from a study of technical replicates of blood from several donors. This clone came up once. V lost 3 bases to trimming and J lost 4 bases, with 4 bases between them. CDR1 is SGHAT, CDR2 FQNNGV, per germline. The CDR3 extends over 12 amino acids. The method was immunoSEQ multiplex PCR; TCRdb's version includes in-frame clones alone and lacks a portion of them. The repertoire holds 80,000 or so clones, with approximately 94% as singletons. This clonotype was sampled from a human donor in good health. The chain carries TRBV11-2 and TRBJ1-5; D remains unclear. Sequenced material: T cells isolated from PBMCs. The CDR3 nucleotides read TGTGCCAGCAGCTTCAGGAATCAGCCCCAGCATTTT. It specifies CASSFRNQPQHF.